The rows below give T cell receptor beta chains drawn from one sample of a study of PD-1 blockade in classical Hodgkin lymphoma. Assay: immunoSEQ multiplex PCR; the TCRdb copy retains only in-frame clones and omits some. Of tens of thousands of clones in the sample, roughly 80% were seen once. Sequenced here: peripheral blood mononuclear cells (PBMCs), sampled before the second cycle of nivolumab. All receptors come from a human donor with classical Hodgkin lymphoma. CDR3s include the opening cysteine and the closing phenylalanine or tryptophan. A D gene is named only where the DNA matches it firmly. Expanded clones are given a class, and other clones once, few, many or no size at all.

J,size,D,V,DNA,CDR3
TRBJ2-3,-,-,TRBV7-3,TGTGCCAGCAGCTTTTCACTAAGCACAGATACGCAGTATTTT,CASSFSLSTDTQYF
TRBJ2-1,-,-,TRBV29-1,TGCAGCGTTGCCCCCACCCCACGGGGAGCCTACAATGAGCAGTTCTTC,CSVAPTPRGAYNEQFF
TRBJ1-2,-,-,TRBV9,TGTGCCAGCAGCGGGTGGGAAGTGCCCAGGGACGGCTACACCTTC,CASSGWEVPRDGYTF
TRBJ1-2,-,TRBD1,TRBV7-2,TGTGCCAGCAGCCAAGGACAGGGGGCATATGGCTACACCTTC,CASSQGQGAYGYTF
TRBJ1-5,-,-,TRBV6-6,TGTGCCAGCAGTACCCGATGGGGGGGGTCAAGGCATTTT,CASSTRWGGSRHF
TRBJ2-2,few,TRBD1,TRBV7-8,TGTGCCAGCAGCTCAGGAGGGGGACAGGGAGCCGGGGAGCTGTTTTTT,CASSSGGGQGAGELFF
TRBJ1-5,-,-,TRBV6-5,TGTGCCAGCACCCCAGGGCGCAATCAGCCCCAGCATTTT,CASTPGRNQPQHF
TRBJ1-4,-,-,TRBV20-1,TGCAGTGCTAGTGGCGAAAAACTGTTTTTT,CSASGEKLFF
TRBJ1-1,-,-,TRBV27,TGTGCCAGCAGTTTATCGCAGGTCGGGGGTATGAACACTGAAGCTTTCTTT,CASSLSQVGGMNTEAFF
TRBJ2-5,-,-,TRBV5-6,TGTGCCAGCAGCTTGCGCAGCCAACAAGAGACCCAGTACTTC,CASSLRSQQETQYF
TRBJ1-1,-,-,TRBV11-3,TGTGCCAGCAGCTTAGAGGACGCCACTGAAGCTTTCTTT,CASSLEDATEAFF
TRBJ2-1,-,TRBD2,TRBV27,TGTGCCAGCAGTCGGGGGACTAGCGGGTCCCAGAATGAGCAGTTCTTC,CASSRGTSGSQNEQFF
TRBJ1-5,-,-,TRBV28,TGTGCCAGCAGTTTTATACAGGGTAGCAATCAGCCCCAGCATTTT,CASSFIQGSNQPQHF
TRBJ2-3,-,TRBD2,TRBV6-5,TGTGCCAGCAGCCGTAGCGGGAGCACAGATACGCAGTATTTT,CASSRSGSTDTQYF
TRBJ1-5,once,-,TRBV19,TGTGCCAGTATCCCCGGGGGGGGCGAGAGGAGCAATCAGCCCCAGCATTTT,CASIPGGGERSNQPQHF
TRBJ2-7,-,-,TRBV4-2,TGTGCCAGCAGCACCGGACAGTTGAGTTACGAGCAGTACTTC,CASSTGQLSYEQYF
TRBJ2-1,-,-,TRBV7-8,TGTGCCAGCAGCTCTCTTACCCTGCTTGAGCAGTTCTTC,CASSSLTLLEQFF
TRBJ1-4,-,TRBD1,TRBV5-1,TGCGCCAGCAGCATACAGGGGGCGGGCGAAAAACTGTTTTTT,CASSIQGAGEKLFF
TRBJ2-3,-,TRBD2,TRBV7-9,TGTGCCAGCAGCTTGCTAGCGGGAAGCACAGATACGCAGTATTTT,CASSLLAGSTDTQYF
TRBJ2-7,-,TRBD1,TRBV10-3,TGTGCCATCAGTGAGTCGGGACAGGGGGCTTACGACGAGCAGTACTTC,CAISESGQGAYDEQYF
TRBJ2-1,once,TRBD2,TRBV29-1,TGCAGCGTTGAGGGACTAGCGAGCTCCTACAATGAGCAGTTCTTC,CSVEGLASSYNEQFF
TRBJ2-2,-,-,TRBV5-4,TGTGCCAGCATAGGATCCGGGGAGCTGTTTTTT,CASIGSGELFF
TRBJ1-2,-,TRBD1,TRBV30,TGTGCCTGGACAGGGGGTGATGGCTACACCTTC,CAWTGGDGYTF
TRBJ2-1,-,-,TRBV5-6,TGTGCCAGCAGCGTTCGAGCAGGCTCCTACAATGAGCAGTTCTTC,CASSVRAGSYNEQFF
TRBJ1-1,-,-,TRBV7-6,TGTGCCAGCAGCTTAGGGAGTGGGGGCCTAGGGGGGACTGAAGCTTTCTTT,CASSLGSGGLGGTEAFF
TRBJ2-7,-,TRBD2,TRBV9,TGTGCCAGCAGCGTTCGTAGCGGGGGAGATTCCTACGAGCAGTACTTC,CASSVRSGGDSYEQYF
TRBJ2-5,-,-,TRBV5-1,TGCGCCAGCAGCTTGGGAGGGCCGACCAGAGAGACCCAGTACTTC,CASSLGGPTRETQYF
TRBJ2-7,few,-,TRBV10-3,TGTGCCATCAGTGAGGGACTCGATGGATACGAGCAGTACTTC,CAISEGLDGYEQYF
TRBJ2-1,-,TRBD2,TRBV4-3,TGCGCCAGCAGCCAAGTACGGGGGGGCGCGTACAATGAGCAGTTCTTC,CASSQVRGGAYNEQFF
TRBJ2-2,-,TRBD1,TRBV7-2,TGTGCCAGCAGCCGGGACAGAACTGACACCGGGGAGCTGTTTTTT,CASSRDRTDTGELFF
TRBJ2-5,-,-,TRBV7-8,TGTGCCAGCCGGGAGACTAGGGGGGGCCGTTCCAAAGAGACCCAGTACTTC,CASRETRGGRSKETQYF
TRBJ1-5,-,-,TRBV19,TGTGCCAGTAACCAAGGCTATAGCAATCAGCCCCAGCATTTT,CASNQGYSNQPQHF
TRBJ1-2,-,-,TRBV5-4,TGTGCCAGCAGCCGCCCGGGGGGCGCGGAGGGCTACACCTTC,CASSRPGGAEGYTF
TRBJ2-7,-,TRBD1,TRBV19,TGTGCCAGTAACAAGAAAGGCGGGACAGGGTTATACGAGCAGTGCTTC,CASNKKGGTGLYEQCF
TRBJ1-2,-,-,TRBV12-5,TGTGCTAGTGGCCCGGGACTCTATGGCTACACCTTC,CASGPGLYGYTF
TRBJ1-2,-,-,TRBV29-1,TGCAGCGTTTTGGGGCTGTCGGTTAACTATGGCTACACCTTC,CSVLGLSVNYGYTF
TRBJ2-3,-,TRBD2,TRBV11-3,TGTGCCAGCAGCCCGAGCGGGGGCGATACTAGCACAGATACGCAGTATTTT,CASSPSGGDTSTDTQYF
TRBJ1-2,once,TRBD1,TRBV5-4,TGTGCCAGCAGCCCCGGGACAGGGATCAACTATGGCTACACCTTC,CASSPGTGINYGYTF
TRBJ2-7,-,TRBD1,TRBV7-9,TGTGCCAGCAGCCCCCGGCGCCGGGACAGCGTTTCTTGGGAGCAGTACTTC,CASSPRRRDSVSWEQYF
TRBJ2-1,-,TRBD2,TRBV7-6,TGTGCCAGCAGCTTAGTAGCGGGAAACTACAATGAGCAGTTCTTC,CASSLVAGNYNEQFF
TRBJ1-1,-,-,TRBV6-6,TGTGCCAGCAGTTCTCCGGGACAGAACACTGAAGCTTTCTTT,CASSSPGQNTEAFF
TRBJ2-2,-,-,TRBV19,TGTGCCAGTAGTACGACCGGGGCCCTCGCCGGGGAGCTGTTTTTT,CASSTTGALAGELFF
TRBJ1-2,-,-,TRBV14,TGTGCCAGCAGCCGGGGGGGCTGGGATGGCTACACCTTC,CASSRGGWDGYTF
TRBJ2-7,-,-,TRBV7-9,TGTGCCAGCAGCTTAGGAGTTCAAGGATCCTACGAGCAGTACTTC,CASSLGVQGSYEQYF
TRBJ2-3,-,-,TRBV7-2,TGTGCCAGCAGCTTACCGAGACAGTTAGGGGATACGCAGTATTTT,CASSLPRQLGDTQYF
TRBJ2-5,-,-,TRBV6-4,TGTGCCAGCAGTTGGGACCCACACAGGGAGGGAGAGACCCAGTACTTC,CASSWDPHREGETQYF
TRBJ1-1,-,-,TRBV7-8,TGTGCCAGCAGCTTACAACCAGGGTATGAGGAAGCTTTCTTT,CASSLQPGYEEAFF
TRBJ1-1,-,TRBD1,TRBV7-9,TGTGCCAGCAGCGGACAGGGGGCGCGCACTGAAGCTTTCTTT,CASSGQGARTEAFF
TRBJ1-4,-,-,TRBV7-2,TGTGCCAGCAGCTCGGGTTGGGCTAATGAAAAACTGTTTTTT,CASSSGWANEKLFF
TRBJ2-7,few,-,TRBV6-6,TGTGCCAGCACCTCAGGCCTCTACGAGCAGTACTTC,CASTSGLYEQYF
TRBJ2-6,-,-,TRBV7-9,TGTGCCAGCAGCTTAAACAACGTCCTGACTTTC,CASSLNNVLTF
TRBJ1-1,-,-,TRBV19,TGTGCCAGTAGTAGGGGCGGGGGGCTGAACACTGAAGCTTTCTTT,CASSRGGGLNTEAFF
TRBJ2-3,-,-,TRBV10-3,TGTGCCATCAGGGGGGATAGCACAGATACGCAGTATTTT,CAIRGDSTDTQYF
TRBJ2-7,-,-,TRBV7-2,TGTGCCAGCAGCCCCTGGGGGGCCGGCTACGAGCAGTACTTC,CASSPWGAGYEQYF
TRBJ2-7,-,-,TRBV5-1,TGCGCCAGCAGCTTAGCACAGTCCCCCTCCTACGAGCAGTACTTC,CASSLAQSPSYEQYF
TRBJ2-3,few,TRBD2,TRBV11-3,TGTGCCAGCAGCGCGGGACTAGCGGGAGGGTCTATGGATACGCAGTATTTT,CASSAGLAGGSMDTQYF
TRBJ2-3,-,-,TRBV7-9,TGTGCCAGCAGCTACGGAGACTTCACAGATACGCAGTATTTT,CASSYGDFTDTQYF
TRBJ2-1,-,-,TRBV23-1,TGCGCCAGCAGTCATCGGGCAGGGAGCTCCTACAATGAGCAGTTCTTC,CASSHRAGSSYNEQFF
TRBJ2-1,-,-,TRBV9,TGTGCCAGCAGCGGGGGGAGGACAGGCCCGGACAATGAGCAGTTCTTC,CASSGGRTGPDNEQFF